This T cell receptor beta chain was sequenced for a study of shared T cell receptors in the human thymus. Per the germline V gene, CDR1 is SGHTA and CDR2 is FQGNSA. This CDR3 is 14 amino acids long. V shed 5 bases and J 4 bases; nucleotides not matched to a gene: 7. The repertoire was sequenced with immunoSEQ multiplex PCR; TCRdb's copy has only in-frame clones and lacks some. The sample lists 450,000 to 650,000 clones; about 84% were seen once. These data also featured in a second study, about human thymus T cells. That study reports: From resections taken during corrective heart surgery, the thymus tissue was obtained. Usage of V and J genes appeared biased in thymic and blood repertoires.

The sequence derives from a boy less than two years old with a congenital heart defect. Sequenced: thymocytes. The chain employs TRBV7-2 and TRBJ2-7; 8 bases align to TRBD2. The CDR3 loop is CASSQGLERYEQYF. As DNA, the CDR3 is TGTGCCAGCAGCCAGGGACTAGAAAGATACGAGCAGTACTTC.